The subject of this entry is one T cell receptor (beta chain). Its antigen is as yet unknown. Germline V lookup: CDR1 SGHRS, CDR2 YFSETQ. The V gene lost 0 bases and the J gene lost 4 bases, with 16 bases spanning the gap. The CDR3 is made up of 16 amino acids. The data were obtained in a study of shared clonotypes between healthy human individuals. Donors included only healthy HIV-negative adults lacking recent acute infections or vaccinations. For unsorted samples, genomic DNA was extracted from roughly 100 million PBMCs. Overall study results and limits: It was only blood that was sampled, and tissue repertoires likely differ. Expectations were that clonotype sharing among donors would be affected by sequencing depth.

Produced via immunoSEQ multiplex PCR; TCRdb's table is partial and in-frame only. Of around 500,000 clones listed, around 79% are singletons. The receptor was derived from a woman aged 40 to 49 in good health. Some clones in this sample may be carry-over from other donors' samples. This chain joins TRBV5-1 and TRBJ1-1; D is perhaps TRBD1 (5 bases). Material: PBMCs. As DNA, the CDR3 is TGCGCCAGCAGCTTGGCCCTCGCAGGGAGTTTCACTGAAGCTTTCTTT. Its translation is CASSLALAGSFTEAFF.